Included here is one T cell receptor (beta chain) sequence, with context. TCRdb's table, derived via immunoSEQ multiplex PCR, lists solely in-frame clones and lacks some. The sample records about 200,000 clones, just under 90% being singletons. This CDR3 has 16 amino acids. The germline V gene has CDR1 LGHDT and CDR2 YNNKEL (reference sequence). J was trimmed by 3 bases and V by 0 bases; bases with no gene match: 4. The source of the sample is a study of blood T cell repertoires in COVID-19. Source material: PBMCs or T cells enriched from blood (not recorded which). The chain joins TRBV3-1 (or the pseudogene TRBV3-2) to TRBJ1-5; 8 bases agree with TRBD1. The sequence was obtained from a man aged 25 to 40 who had recovered from COVID-19. The CDR3: CASSQERTGTNQPQHF. CDR3 nucleotide sequence: TGTGCCAGCAGCCAAGAGCGGACAGGGACCAATCAGCCCCAGCATTTT.